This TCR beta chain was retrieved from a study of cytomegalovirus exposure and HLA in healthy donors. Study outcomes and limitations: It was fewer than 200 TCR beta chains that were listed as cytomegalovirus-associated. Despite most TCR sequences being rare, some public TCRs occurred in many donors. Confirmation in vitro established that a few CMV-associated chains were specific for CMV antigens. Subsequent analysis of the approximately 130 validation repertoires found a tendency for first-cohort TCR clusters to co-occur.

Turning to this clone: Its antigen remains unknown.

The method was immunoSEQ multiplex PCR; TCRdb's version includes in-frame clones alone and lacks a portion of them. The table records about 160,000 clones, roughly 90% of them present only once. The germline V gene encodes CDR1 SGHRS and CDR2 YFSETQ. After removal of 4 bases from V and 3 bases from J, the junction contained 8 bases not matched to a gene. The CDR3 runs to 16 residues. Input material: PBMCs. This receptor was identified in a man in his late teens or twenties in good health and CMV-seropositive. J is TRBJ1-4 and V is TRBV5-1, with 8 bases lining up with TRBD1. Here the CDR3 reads CASSGQGIGPNEKLFF. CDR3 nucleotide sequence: TGCGCCAGCAGCGGACAGGGAATAGGTCCTAATGAAAAACTGTTTTTT.